The present TCR beta chain was sequenced within a study of blood T cell repertoires in COVID-19. About the study: Sample material is recorded as cDNA or gDNA derived from T cells, B-cell-depleted T cells, or PBMCs.

This table comes from immunoSEQ multiplex PCR, and its TCRdb copy is limited to in-frame clones, with some not included. The table lists more than 250,000 clones, roughly 88% of them singletons. This clone was observed a few times. The germline V gene encodes CDR1 LNHDA and CDR2 SQIVND (reference sequence). The CDR3 contains 15 residues. V lost 1 base, J lost 4 bases, and 6 bases stayed unmatched. The chain uses TRBV19 and TRBJ1-2; TRBD1 agrees at 7 bases. The clonotype originates from a man aged 25 to 40 who had recovered from COVID-19. The sequenced sample was PBMCs or T cells enriched from blood (not recorded which). The CDR3 spells CASSIGRDRAYGYTF. The CDR3 DNA follows: TGTGCCAGTAGTATAGGCCGAGACAGGGCCTATGGCTACACCTTC.